The 20 T cell receptor beta chains reported below all come from one sample, sequenced in a study of beta chain features in type 1 diabetes. Every bit of the isolated RNA underwent reverse transcription, so sequencing read expressed TCRB transcripts. Assay used: immunoSEQ multiplex PCR; TCRdb lists only in-frame clones, some missing. The table lists 130,000 or so clones, roughly 10% of them singletons. The sequenced sample was central memory CD4+ T cells from blood. The receptors originated from a woman aged 40 to 50 in good health.

This clone was seen repeatedly, ten times or more. The chain joins TRBV14 to TRBJ2-7; the match to TRBD1 covers 10 bases. The CDR3 loop spans 16 amino acids. CDR1 and CDR2 (germline): SGHDN, FVKESK. Trimming cost V 2 bases and J 3 bases; bases outside gene matches: 7. The CDR3 here is CASSQWTGGSYYEQYF. CDR3 DNA sequence: TGTGCCAGCAGCCAATGGACAGGGGGATCCTACTACGAGCAGTACTTC.

This clone was detected once. The chain joins TRBV7-9 to TRBJ2-1; 12 bases agree with TRBD1. The CDR3 has 15 amino acids. After removal of 5 bases from V and 9 bases from J, the junction contained 8 bases not matched to a gene. From germline, CDR1 is SEHNR and CDR2 FQNEAQ (reference sequence). The CDR3 nucleotides are TGTGCCAGCAGCCAAACCGGGACAGGGGGCATTGAGCAGTTCTTC. Translating gives CASSQTGTGGIEQFF.

With regard to this clone: This same CDR3 is encoded by further DNA sequences in the sample. The rearrangement uses TRBV2 and TRBJ2-7; possible D gene TRBD1, 6 bases. The CDR3 loop spans 13 amino acids. With 4 bases removed from V and 3 bases from J, the gap between germline ends came to 10 bases. CDR1 SNHLY and CDR2 FYNNEI come from the germline V gene. CDR3 sequence (DNA): TGTGCCAGCAGTGGTCAGGGGTACTACGAGCAGTACTTC. Its translation: CASSGQGYYEQYF.

This clone appeared a few times. The chain combines TRBV7-2 with TRBJ2-7, with D tentatively TRBD2 (5 bases). The V end lost 5 bases, the J end lost 7 bases, and 18 bases lay between the germline ends. The CDR3 covers 14 residues. Germline V gene sequence: CDR1 SGHTA, CDR2 FQGNSA. The CDR3 protein is CASSPAALGREQYF. CDR3 in DNA: TGTGCCAGCAGCCCAGCGGCCCTAGGCAGGGAGCAGTACTTC.

This clone has just a few counts. The same CDR3 also results from other DNA sequences found in this sample. V is TRBV2 and J is TRBJ2-1; no clear D. The CDR3 contains 11 residues. The V end lost 9 bases, the J end lost 3 bases, and 6 bases lay between the germline ends. From germline, CDR1 is SNHLY and CDR2 FYNNEI. The CDR3 bases are TGTGCCAGTTCTTACTACAATGAGCAGTTCTTC. Protein sequence: CASSYYNEQFF.

The table lists this clone with a few counts. This sample includes further DNA sequences coding for the same CDR3. This chain uses TRBV19 with TRBJ2-3; TRBD1 matches 8 bases. V was pared by 6 bases and J by 0 bases, with 5 bases of the junction left unmatched. The CDR3 consists of 15 residues. Germline CDR1 and CDR2: LNHDA and SQIVND (reference sequence). The CDR3 nucleotides are TGTGCCAGTAGCCCCCGGACAGGGAGCACAGATACGCAGTATTTT. Its translation is CASSPRTGSTDTQYF. Based on the CDR3 plus reference TRBV19 and TRBJ2-3, the full variable domain is DGGITQSPKYLFRKEGQNVTLSCEQNLNHDAMYWYRQDPGQGLRLIYYSQIVNDFQKGDIAEGYSVSREKKESFPLTVTSAQKNPTAFYLCASSPRTGSTDTQYFGPGTRLTVL.

This clone was observed a handful of times. The rearrangement uses TRBV10-3 and TRBJ1-6, with D possibly matching TRBD1 (6 bases). Trimming left V 6 bases short and J 6 bases short, with 18 bases between. This CDR3 is 16 amino acids long. Germline lookup yields CDR1 ENHRY and CDR2 SYGVKD. The CDR3 bases are TGTGCCATCAGCGCCGGGACAACGGGACGTAATTCACCCCTCCACTTT. Residues: CAISAGTTGRNSPLHF.

This sequence joins TRBV18 and TRBJ1-2; possible D gene TRBD1, 6 bases. The germline V gene has CDR1 KGHSH and CDR2 LQKENI. The length of the CDR3 is 14 residues. Trimming took 0 bases from V and 7 from J, leaving 12 bases between them. The CDR3 reads CASSPPLAGVGYTF. CDR3 nucleotide sequence: TGTGCCAGCTCACCACCTCTCGCAGGGGTTGGCTACACCTTC.

This chain uses TRBV7-9 with TRBJ1-1, with TRBD1 as a possible D gene (6 bases). The CDR3 is 13 residues long. CDR1 and CDR2 (germline): SEHNR, FQNEAQ (reference sequence). With 1 base removed from V and 11 bases from J, the gap between germline ends came to 14 bases. CDR3 in DNA: TGTGCCAGCAGCTTAGGGACAGTAGGGGTGGCTTTCTTT. This sequence encodes CASSLGTVGVAFF.

This clone was observed a few times. This chain uses TRBV5-1 with TRBJ2-7; possibly TRBD1 for D (6 bases). Germline V gives CDR1 SGHRS, CDR2 YFSETQ. V lost 4 bases and J lost 1, with 15 bases in between. This CDR3 has 15 amino acids. The CDR3 spells CASSPDGQWSYEQYF. The CDR3 nucleotides are TGCGCCAGCAGCCCGGACGGACAGTGGTCCTACGAGCAGTACTTC.

The rearrangement uses TRBV2 and TRBJ1-1; TRBD1 matches 12 bases. The junction had 6 bases not matched to a gene; V was cut back by 6 bases and J by 10 bases. The CDR3 contains 13 residues. CDR1 is SNHLY, CDR2 FYNNEI, per germline. Here the CDR3 DNA reads TGTGCCAGCAGCGTGGGACAGGGGGCCCGAGCTTTCTTT. Amino acid sequence: CASSVGQGARAFF.

This chain joins TRBV5-1 and TRBJ2-7; D is undetermined. Germline V gene data show CDR1 as SGHRS and CDR2 as YFSETQ. V lost 4 bases and J lost 3, with 17 bases in between. This CDR3 region has 15 residues. As DNA, the CDR3 is TGCGCCAGCAGCACGGATGTAGAGGCCAACTACGAGCAGTACTTC. Its translation: CASSTDVEANYEQYF.

This sequence joins TRBV27 and TRBJ1-4; D may be TRBD1 (6 bases). Trimming removed 8 bases at V and 4 bases at J, with 14 bases between. The CDR3 has 14 amino acids. Germline V lookup: CDR1 MNHEY, CDR2 SMNVEV (reference sequence). Written as DNA, the CDR3 is TGTGCCAGCGGGCGGGGGGCTGGTAATGAAAAACTGTTTTTT. Residues: CASGRGAGNEKLFF.

This clone turned up a few times. One junction end does not reproduce the germline sequence, and a read error may be involved. The chain uses TRBV7-7 and TRBJ1-1; D uncertain. This CDR3 is 16 amino acids long. The germline V gene has CDR1 SSHAT and CDR2 FNYEAQ (reference sequence). The chain's CDR3 is CASSPVYRGENTEAFF. In DNA, the CDR3 is TGTGCTAGCAGTCCGGTCTATCGGGGAGAGAACACTGAAGCTTTCTTT.

This clone was observed a few times. The rearrangement joins TRBV18 to TRBJ1-5, with 8 bases aligning to TRBD1. The germline V gene has CDR1 KGHSH and CDR2 LQKENI. Trimming at V came to 6 bases and at J to 6 bases, leaving 4 bases not matched to a gene. The CDR3 extends over 13 amino acids. In nucleotides, the CDR3 is TGTGCCAGCTCTCAGGGGGCGGGTCAGCCCCAGCATTTT. Encoded protein: CASSQGAGQPQHF.

Only one count was recorded for this clone. The gene calls are TRBV18 and TRBJ1-3; 9 positions agree with TRBD1. The CDR3 runs 16 residues. Trimming took 5 bases from V and 0 from J; bases not matched to a gene: 5. Germline-derived CDR1 and CDR2 are KGHSH and LQKENI. The DNA of the CDR3 is TGTGCCAGCTCATTTTTACAGGGGGCCTCTGGAAACACCATATATTTT. It encodes CASSFLQGASGNTIYF.

CDR3 region: CASSQETSGGPYNEQFF. Here the CDR3 DNA reads TGTGCCAGCAGCCAAGAAACTAGCGGGGGCCCCTACAATGAGCAGTTCTTC. V and J are TRBV14 and TRBJ2-1, with 11 bases fitting TRBD2. The germline V gene has CDR1 SGHDN and CDR2 FVKESK. The CDR3 has 17 residues. J lost 2 bases, V lost 0 bases, and 3 bases had no gene match.

This clone was counted ten times or more. The chain is built from TRBV4-3 and TRBJ1-2, with D maybe TRBD1 (6 bases). The CDR3 spans 14 residues. Trimming shortened V by 3 bases and J by 7 bases, and 15 bases separated the two germline ends. CDR1 and CDR2 from the germline V gene are LGHNA and YSLEER. The CDR3 loop reads CASSQDRQERGYTF. DNA for the CDR3: TGCGCCAGCAGCCAGGATAGACAGGAGCGTGGCTACACCTTC.

The table lists this clone with a few counts. CDR3 sequence reads: CASSSRGGPNTEAFF. CDR3 DNA sequence: TGTGCCAGCAGCAGCCGAGGGGGTCCGAACACTGAAGCTTTCTTT. The V and J genes are TRBV6-5 and TRBJ1-1, with D possibly TRBD1 on 6 matching bases. The germline V and J ends were trimmed by 6 bases and 1 base, with 15 bases remaining between them. Germline CDR1 MNHEY, CDR2 SVGAGI. The CDR3 spans 15 residues.

This clone was observed a few times. The chain joins TRBV5-1 to TRBJ1-1, with D unresolved. The CDR3 totals 15 residues. CDR1 SGHRS and CDR2 YFSETQ come from the germline V gene. Trimming removed 0 bases at V and 1 base at J, with 10 bases between. As DNA, the CDR3 is TGCGCCAGCAGCTTGGGTCCCCAGCGGAACACTGAAGCTTTCTTT. Translating gives CASSLGPQRNTEAFF. Based on the CDR3 plus reference TRBV5-1 and TRBJ1-1, the full variable domain is KAGVTQTPRYLIKTRGQQVTLSCSPISGHRSVSWYQQTPGQGLQFLFEYFSETQRNKGNFPGRFSGRQFSNSRSEMNVSTLELGDSALYLCASSLGPQRNTEAFFGQGTRLTVV.